This T cell receptor (beta chain) was sequenced in a study of blood T cell repertoires in COVID-19. The wider study: Acute and convalescent COVID-19 samples came from the United States, Italy and Spain. The cDNA or gDNA used as material had been derived from T cells, B-cell-depleted T cells, or PBMCs.

Authors' data handling: Nucleated cell number was recorded as an estimate derived from reference gene primer amplification. Some clones are missing from TCRdb's copy, which holds only in-frame ones; the method was immunoSEQ multiplex PCR. V and J calls plus clone size are reproduced from that table; the DNA served to infer D and trimming. The sample lists fewer than 250,000 clones; about 83% were seen once. CDR1 is SQVTM, CDR2 ANQGSEA, per germline. The CDR3 has 13 residues. V lost 5 bases and J lost 4; bases outside the gene matches: 6. This clonotype was obtained from a human donor in a cohort sampled during active COVID-19. The sample comprised peripheral blood. The chain uses TRBV29-1 and TRBJ2-3; 7 bases are a match to TRBD1. The CDR3 DNA sequence: TGCAGCGTTACAGGGGACGGGCCAGATACGCAGTATTTT. It is translated as CSVTGDGPDTQYF.